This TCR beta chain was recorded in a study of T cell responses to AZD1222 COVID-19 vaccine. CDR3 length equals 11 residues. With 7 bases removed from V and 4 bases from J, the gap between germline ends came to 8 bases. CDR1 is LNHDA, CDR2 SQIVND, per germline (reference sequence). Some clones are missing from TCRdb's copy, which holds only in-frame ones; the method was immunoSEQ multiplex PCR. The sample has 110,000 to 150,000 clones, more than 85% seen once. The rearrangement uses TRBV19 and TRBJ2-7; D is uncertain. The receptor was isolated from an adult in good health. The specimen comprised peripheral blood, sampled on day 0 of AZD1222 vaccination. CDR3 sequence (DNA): TGTGCCAGTATTGTGACTTACGAGCAGTACTTC. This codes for CASIVTYEQYF.